This T cell receptor beta chain originates from a study of T cell clonality in common variable immunodeficiency. Assay: immunoSEQ multiplex PCR; the TCRdb copy retains only in-frame clones and omits some. This sample has approximately 44,000 clones, each found more than once. The CDR3 runs to 13 residues. The V gene's germline CDR1 is SGHDN and CDR2 FVKESK. Trimming removed 2 bases from V and 1 base from J, with 5 bases in between. This clone was observed many times. The read is 3 residues too short to cover the CDR3 end, so that end is filled in from the germline J gene. The TCR was taken from a person aged 18-69 years in good health. What was sequenced was peripheral blood mononuclear cells. The chain couples TRBV14 to TRBJ1-1, with unresolved D. This chain's CDR3 is CASSQSSNTEAFF. The part of the CDR3 DNA that was read is TGTGCCAGCAGCCAAAGCTCGAACACTGAA.